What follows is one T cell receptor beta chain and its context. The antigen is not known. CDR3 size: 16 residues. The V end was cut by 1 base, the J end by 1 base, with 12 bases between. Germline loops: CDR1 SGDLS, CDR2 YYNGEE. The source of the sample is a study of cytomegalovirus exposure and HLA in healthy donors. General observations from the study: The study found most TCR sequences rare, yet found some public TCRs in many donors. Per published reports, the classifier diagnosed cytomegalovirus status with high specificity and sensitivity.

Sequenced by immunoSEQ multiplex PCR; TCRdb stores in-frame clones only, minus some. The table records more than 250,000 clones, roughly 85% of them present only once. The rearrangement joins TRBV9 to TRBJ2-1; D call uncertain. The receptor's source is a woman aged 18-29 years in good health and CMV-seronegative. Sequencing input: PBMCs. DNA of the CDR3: TGTGCCAGCAGCGTATACAGTGCTAATTCCTACAATGAGCAGTTCTTC. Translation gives CASSVYSANSYNEQFF.